This T cell receptor (beta chain) originates from a study of blood T cell repertoires in COVID-19. V was pared by 1 base and J by 3 bases, with 3 bases of the junction left unmatched. The germline V gene encodes CDR1 SGHTA and CDR2 FQGNSA. This CDR3 is built from 15 residues. There are a few counts of this clone. Categorization into cohorts depended on clinical history that participants reported. The method was immunoSEQ multiplex PCR; TCRdb's version includes in-frame clones alone and lacks a portion of them. Altogether 400,000 to 500,000 clones are present, over 75% being singletons, with the ten largest covering 1.5% to 2%.

The sample taken for sequencing was PBMCs or T cells enriched from blood (not recorded which). The origin of this receptor is a woman aged 40 to 50 who had recovered from COVID-19. The V and J genes are TRBV7-2 and TRBJ1-5, with TRBD1 identical over 7 bases. The CDR3 sequence: CASSLVGQVNQPQHF. In DNA, the CDR3 is TGTGCCAGCAGCTTAGTTGGACAGGTCAATCAGCCCCAGCATTTT. Combining the CDR3 with reference TRBV7-2 and TRBJ1-5 gives the whole variable domain GAGVSQSPSNKVTEKGKDVELRCDPISGHTALYWYRQSLGQGLEFLIYFQGNSAPDKSGLPSDRFSAERTGGSVSTLTIQRTQQEDSAVYLCASSLVGQVNQPQHFGDGTRLSIL.